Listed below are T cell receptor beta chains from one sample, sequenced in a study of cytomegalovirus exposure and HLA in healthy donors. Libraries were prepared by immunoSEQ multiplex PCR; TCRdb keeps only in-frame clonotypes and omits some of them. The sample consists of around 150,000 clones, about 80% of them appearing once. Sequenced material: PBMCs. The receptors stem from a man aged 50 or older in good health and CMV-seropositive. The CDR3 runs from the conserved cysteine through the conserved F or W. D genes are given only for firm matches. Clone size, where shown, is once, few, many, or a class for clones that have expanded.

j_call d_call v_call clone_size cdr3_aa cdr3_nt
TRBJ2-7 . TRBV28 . CASSLPPLGGGYEQYF TGTGCCAGCAGTTTACCTCCGTTGGGGGGAGGCTACGAGCAGTACTTC
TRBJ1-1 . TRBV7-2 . CAITRTGRKRDTEAFF TGTGCCATCACCCGTACCGGCCGGAAACGGGACACTGAAGCTTTCTTT
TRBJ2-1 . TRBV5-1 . CASSLEQMYNEQFF TGCGCCAGCAGCTTGGAACAGATGTACAATGAGCAGTTCTTC
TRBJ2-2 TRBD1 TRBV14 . CASSRRGPGELFF TGTGCCAGCAGCAGAAGGGGGCCCGGGGAGCTGTTTTTT
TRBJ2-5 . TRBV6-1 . CASSEVWAFGAGTVEQYF TGTGCCAGCAGTGAAGTCTGGGCGTTTGGCGCAGGGACTGTAGAGCAGTACTTC
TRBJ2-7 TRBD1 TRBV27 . CASGLTGYHEQYF TGTGCCAGCGGATTGACAGGGTACCACGAGCAGTACTTC
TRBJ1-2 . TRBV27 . CASRPRVGGYTF TGTGCCAGCAGGCCCCGGGTCGGGGGCTACACCTTC
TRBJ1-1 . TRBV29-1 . CSVEDPSGGLITEAFF TGCAGCGTTGAAGATCCTAGTGGGGGGTTAATCACTGAAGCTTTCTTT
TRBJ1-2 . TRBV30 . CAWSVLGRAIGYTF TGTGCCTGGAGTGTACTTGGCAGGGCAATTGGCTACACCTTC
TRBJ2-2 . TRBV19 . CASSIDLTSTGELFF TGTGCCAGTAGTATAGATCTCACATCTACCGGGGAGCTGTTTTTT
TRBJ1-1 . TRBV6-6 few CASSLATEAFF TGTGCCAGCAGCCTGGCCACTGAAGCTTTCTTT
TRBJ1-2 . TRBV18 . CASSPKTDSGYTF TGTGCCAGCTCACCAAAGACGGACAGTGGCTACACCTTC
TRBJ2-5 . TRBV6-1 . CASSETGLLYQETQYF TGTGCCAGCAGTGAAACAGGACTACTATACCAAGAGACCCAGTACTTC
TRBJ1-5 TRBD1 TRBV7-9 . CASSGEGADQPQHF TGTGCCAGCAGCGGTGAGGGGGCTGATCAGCCCCAGCATTTT
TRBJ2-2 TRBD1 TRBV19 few CASSKAGTGDTGELFF TGTGCCAGTAGTAAGGCCGGGACAGGGGACACCGGGGAGCTGTTTTTT
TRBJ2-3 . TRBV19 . CASGQSVLTTDTQYF TGTGCCAGTGGGCAGTCCGTATTAACCACAGATACGCAGTATTTT
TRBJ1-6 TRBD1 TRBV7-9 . CSSSPGTGGINSPLHF TGTTCCAGCAGCCCGGGGACAGGGGGGATTAATTCACCCCTCCACTTT
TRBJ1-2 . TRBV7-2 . CASSLLAGLDYGYTF TGTGCCAGCAGCTTATTGGCGGGGCTTGACTATGGCTACACCTTC
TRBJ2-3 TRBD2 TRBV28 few CASSVRGGADTQYF TGTGCCAGCAGTGTCCGGGGGGGGGCAGATACGCAGTATTTT
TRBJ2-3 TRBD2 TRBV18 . CASSTSGGADTQYF TGTGCCAGCTCGACTAGCGGGGGAGCAGATACGCAGTATTTT
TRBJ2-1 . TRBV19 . CASSVLVSNEQFF TGTGCCAGTAGTGTCCTAGTGTCCAATGAGCAGTTCTTC
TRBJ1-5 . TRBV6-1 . CASRIIRQPQHF TGTGCCAGCAGAATTATACGGCAGCCCCAGCATTTT